This T cell receptor (beta chain) was sequenced in a study of T cells in women clearing cervical HPV infection. About the research overall: Controls' single incident HPV16 infection cleared within 12 months without precancer. With HLA typing for only a few women, HLA confounding remains possible.

Overall study results and limits: Controls had more TRBV6-7 (roughly 0.16%) than cases (about 0.11%).

The assay was immunoSEQ multiplex PCR, and TCRdb's table has in-frame clones only and misses some. The sample totals under 20,000 clones; its top ten clones hold 3.2%. In the case of this clone: Antigen unknown. The read finishes 3 residues shy of the CDR3 end, and the germline J gene is used to complete it.

Looked up from germline, CDR1 is SGHRS and CDR2 is YFSETQ. The CDR3 covers 16 residues. Trimming removed 0 bases at V and 8 bases at J, with 18 bases between. The chain combines TRBV5-1 with TRBJ2-1; no firm D call. This sequence was found in a woman aged 18-70 years with a cervical HPV16 infection that either progressed to CIN3+ or cleared (not recorded which). The sample was blood buffy coat. The CDR3 DNA, read in part, is TGCGCCAGCAGCTTGGTCGGGTATCTGCCTGCGGATGAG. It translates to CASSLVGYLPADE. The CDR3 in its entirety is CASSLVGYLPADEQFF.